The subject of this entry is one T cell receptor beta chain. What it recognizes is unknown. Looked up from germline, CDR1 is SGHTA and CDR2 is FQGNSA. Trimming at V came to 1 base and at J to 3 bases, leaving 4 bases not matched to a gene. CDR3 length: 15 amino acids. For repertoire sequencing, the TCR beta CDR3 regions were amplified from RNA transcripts. The first-round RT-PCR employed HTBI primers together with the Qiagen OneStep RT-PCR kit. A multiplex PCR was then performed as the second round. TCRdb recomputed calls from the multiplex PCR reads with MiXCR, one row per CDR3 protein. Of 150,000 to 200,000 distinct CDR3 sequences listed, just under 40% are singletons. Disease in donors with ophthalmopathy had moderate-to-severe activity, CAS ≥3, NOSPECS ≥4 and under 3 months' duration. Diagnoses were established from clinical symptoms, serum thyroxine, TRAb, thyroid ultrasound and orbital computed tomography.

The sample belongs to a study of Graves' ophthalmopathy and Graves' hyperthyroidism. Study-wide points: In blood, most expanded thyroid clonotypes above 0.001 frequency were also detected. Ophthalmopathy versus stable hyperthyroidism: 13-signature model gave just under 90% sensitivity, 70% to 83% specificity.

The sequenced material came from peripheral blood. This chain uses TRBV7-2 with TRBJ1-1; 8 bases map to TRBD1. The sequence came from a man aged 30-40 years with Graves' ophthalmopathy. The DNA of the CDR3 is TGTGCCAGCAGCTTAGTGGACAGGGTTCACACTGAAGCTTTCTTT. It specifies CASSLVDRVHTEAFF. The whole variable domain, remainder taken from reference TRBV7-2 and TRBJ1-1, is GAGVSQSPSNKVTEKGKDVELRCDPISGHTALYWYRQSLGQGLEFLIYFQGNSAPDKSGLPSDRFSAERTGGSVSTLTIQRTQQEDSAVYLCASSLVDRVHTEAFFGQGTRLTVV.